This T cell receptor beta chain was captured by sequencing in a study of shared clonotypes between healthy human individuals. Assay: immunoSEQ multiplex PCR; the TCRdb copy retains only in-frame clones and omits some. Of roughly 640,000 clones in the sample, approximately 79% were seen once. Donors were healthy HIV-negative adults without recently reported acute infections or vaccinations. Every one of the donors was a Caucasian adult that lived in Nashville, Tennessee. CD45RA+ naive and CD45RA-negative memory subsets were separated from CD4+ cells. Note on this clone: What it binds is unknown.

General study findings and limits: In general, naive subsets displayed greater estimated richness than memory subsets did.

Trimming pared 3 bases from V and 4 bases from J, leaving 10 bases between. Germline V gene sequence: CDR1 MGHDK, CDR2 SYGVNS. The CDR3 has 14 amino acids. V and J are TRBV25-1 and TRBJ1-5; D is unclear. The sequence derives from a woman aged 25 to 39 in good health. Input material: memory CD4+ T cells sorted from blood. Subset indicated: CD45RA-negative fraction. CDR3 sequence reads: CASSDTENNQPQHF. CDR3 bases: TGTGCCAGCAGTGACACAGAAAATAATCAGCCCCAGCATTTT.